Below, 32 T cell receptor beta chains from the same sample are listed, as sequenced in a study of OX40 agonist ivuxolimab in advanced cancers. Only in-frame clones appear in the TCRdb table, and some are missing; sequencing was by immunoSEQ multiplex PCR. The table records 60,000 or so clones, roughly 84% of them present only once. The sequencing here drew on CD4+ or CD8+ T cells sorted from blood, taken in a trial of the OX40 agonist ivuxolimab. The origin of the receptors is an adult with an advanced solid tumor such as melanoma, head and neck, liver or kidney cancer.

The J gene is TRBJ1-6, the V gene TRBV6-5; no clear D. V lost 7 bases and J lost 8, with 15 bases in between. Germline CDR1 MNHEY, CDR2 SVGAGI. This CDR3 region has 14 residues. CDR3 in amino acids: CASNEAGWDSPLHF. The CDR3 DNA is TGTGCCAGCAATGAGGCGGGGTGGGATTCACCCCTCCACTTT.

This clone was detected only once. The CDR3 DNA reads as TGTGCCAGCGCCGGGACAGGTGGGGCCCTCAATCAGCCCCAGCATTTT. Residues: CASAGTGGALNQPQHF. V is TRBV2 and J is TRBJ1-5, with 8 positions matching TRBD1. The germline V gene encodes CDR1 SNHLY and CDR2 FYNNEI. This CDR3 contains 16 residues. Germline trimming cut 8 bases from V and 3 bases from J; bases unmatched to any gene: 12.

The chain recombines TRBV5-5 with TRBJ1-1; D is perhaps TRBD1 (5 bases). This CDR3 spans 15 amino acids. Germline V gene lookup returns CDR1 SGHKS and CDR2 YYEKEE (reference sequence). Trimming removed 0 bases at V and 4 bases at J, with 13 bases between. The CDR3 protein is CASSLEGGGVTEAFF. CDR3 nucleotide sequence: TGTGCCAGCAGCTTGGAAGGTGGGGGGGTCACTGAAGCTTTCTTT.

The chain recombines TRBV4-2 with TRBJ1-3, with no clear D. This CDR3 is built from 16 residues. Germline loops: CDR1 LGHNA, CDR2 YNFKEQ. The germline V and J ends were trimmed by 1 base and 0 bases, with 10 bases remaining between them. The DNA for the CDR3 is TGTGCCAGCAGCCAAGGGACCGCATACTCTGGAAACACCATATATTTT. It codes for CASSQGTAYSGNTIYF.

This sequence joins TRBV20-1 and TRBJ2-7; TRBD1 aligns across 9 bases. CDR3 length: 11 amino acids. CDR1 is DFQATT, CDR2 SNEGSKA, per germline (reference sequence). Germline trimming cut 5 bases from V and 5 bases from J; bases unmatched to any gene: 1. The CDR3 bases are TGCAGTGCTGGGGACAGGGACGAGCAGTACTTC. Amino acid sequence: CSAGDRDEQYF.

This chain joins TRBV5-4 and TRBJ2-6, with D unresolved. V gave up 0 bases and J gave up 0 bases, with 13 bases separating them. Germline V gene data show CDR1 as SGHNT and CDR2 as YYREEE (reference sequence). The CDR3 totals 18 residues. This CDR3 is CASSLEMAGSSGANVLTF. In DNA, the CDR3 is TGTGCCAGCAGCTTGGAGATGGCAGGCTCCTCTGGGGCCAACGTCCTGACTTTC.

This rearrangement joins TRBV27 to TRBJ2-7; tentatively, D is TRBD1 (5 bases). V shed 6 bases and J shed 1 base, with 10 bases lying between them. The CDR3 is made up of 13 amino acids. Germline V lookup: CDR1 MNHEY, CDR2 SMNVEV (reference sequence). This CDR3 reads CASRIGASYEQYF. The CDR3 bases are TGTGCCAGCAGGATAGGGGCATCCTACGAGCAGTACTTC.

The V and J genes are TRBV11-3 and TRBJ2-5; a weak D match, TRBD2 (6 bases). The CDR3 totals 13 residues. Germline CDR1 SGHNT, CDR2 YENEEA. Trimming stripped 3 bases from V and 3 bases from J, with 8 bases between. The CDR3 here is CASSFGGEETQYF. CDR3 DNA sequence: TGTGCCAGCAGCTTCGGAGGGGAAGAGACCCAGTACTTC. Full variable domain (outside the CDR3, taken from reference TRBV11-3 and TRBJ2-5): EAGVVQSPRYKIIEKKQPVAFWCNPISGHNTLYWYLQNLGQGPELLIRYENEEAVDDSQLPKDRFSAERLKGVDSTLKIQPAELGDSAVYLCASSFGGEETQYFGPGTRLLVL.

A single count supports this clone. This could be a read error, since a much larger clone is one nucleotide away. The rearrangement links TRBV6-4 to TRBJ2-1, with 8 positions matching TRBD1. The CDR3 contains 15 residues. CDR1 MRHNA and CDR2 SNTAGT come from the germline V gene. With 3 bases clipped from V and 0 bases from J, the junction kept 1 base outside the gene matches. The CDR3 sequence is CASSDTGGSYNEQFF. The CDR3 DNA follows: TGTGCCAGCAGTGATACAGGGGGCTCCTACAATGAGCAGTTCTTC.

The chain recombines TRBV2 with TRBJ1-5; 7 nucleotides align to TRBD1. Germline CDR1 SNHLY, CDR2 FYNNEI. The CDR3 sequence is 14 residues long. After removal of 8 bases from V and 5 bases from J, the junction contained 9 bases not matched to a gene. In nucleotides, the CDR3 is TGTGCCAGCGGGAAGACAGGGCACGATCAGCCCCAGCATTTT. Translation: CASGKTGHDQPQHF.

V and J are TRBV7-9 and TRBJ2-3, with 7 positions matching TRBD1. This CDR3 is built from 15 residues. From germline, CDR1 is SEHNR and CDR2 FQNEAQ (reference sequence). After removal of 5 bases from V and 2 bases from J, the junction contained 7 bases not matched to a gene. DNA of the CDR3: TGTGCCAGCAGCCCAGGGACAGACTTCACAGATACGCAGTATTTT. Its protein is CASSPGTDFTDTQYF. The variable domain in full, completed from reference TRBV7-9 and TRBJ2-3, reads DTGVSQNPRHKITKRGQNVTFRCDPISEHNRLYWYRQTLGQGPEFLTYFQNEAQLEKSRLLSDRFSAERPKGSFSTLEIQRTEQGDSAMYLCASSPGTDFTDTQYFGPGTRLTVL.

This chain joins TRBV4-3 and TRBJ1-1, with TRBD1 matching over 9 bases. J was trimmed by 11 bases and V by 3 bases; bases with no gene match: 4. The CDR3 covers 12 residues. CDR1 and CDR2 (germline): LGHNA, YSLEER. CDR3 in DNA: TGCGCCAGCAGCCAGACGACAGGGGGGGCTTTCTTT. This gives the protein CASSQTTGGAFF.

V gene TRBV13 combines with J gene TRBJ2-7; D is undetermined. The V end was cut by 5 bases, the J end by 5 bases, with 19 bases between. This CDR3 contains 15 residues. Germline CDR1 PRHDT, CDR2 FYEKMQ (reference sequence). The CDR3 sequence: CASSPDPTVYHEQYF. For the CDR3, the DNA is TGTGCCAGCAGCCCCGACCCCACAGTTTACCACGAGCAGTACTTC.

V and J are TRBV4-2 and TRBJ1-6, with D uncertain. Germline CDR1 and CDR2: LGHNA and YNFKEQ. There are 16 residues in the CDR3. Trimming left V 0 bases short and J 10 bases short, with 16 bases between. CDR3 region: CASSQDPARRGSPLHF. Written as DNA, the CDR3 is TGTGCCAGCAGCCAAGATCCCGCGCGGCGCGGGTCACCCCTCCACTTT.

The chain has TRBV6-5 and TRBJ2-2, with D tentatively TRBD1 (6 bases). The V gene lost 0 bases and the J gene lost 3 bases, with 11 bases spanning the gap. The CDR3 has 16 residues. Germline-derived CDR1 and CDR2 are MNHEY and SVGAGI. CDR3 in DNA: TGTGCCAGCAGTTACTCGACCAGGGGTTACACCGGGGAGCTGTTTTTT. It encodes CASSYSTRGYTGELFF.

Here the CDR3 DNA reads TGTGCCAGCAGCTTGGGACAGCTCAATGAGCAGTTCTTC. Translated, it gives CASSLGQLNEQFF. The chain has TRBV5-4 and TRBJ2-1; D is perhaps TRBD1 (5 bases). The CDR3 is 13 amino acids. Per germline, CDR1 SGHNT and CDR2 YYREEE (reference sequence). Trimming removed 0 bases from V and 6 bases from J, with 7 bases in between.

The CDR3 is CASGQGTEAFF. In nucleotides, the CDR3 is TGTGCCAGTGGACAGGGCACTGAAGCTTTCTTT. The gene calls are TRBV6-1 and TRBJ1-1, with 8 nucleotides matching TRBD1. The CDR3 covers 11 residues. Germline V gene lookup returns CDR1 MNHNS and CDR2 SASEGT. V gave up 9 bases and J gave up 4 bases; unmatched junction bases: 1.

This clone occurred a few times. J is TRBJ1-5 and V is TRBV2, with D possibly TRBD1 on 6 matching bases. In germline, CDR1 is SNHLY, CDR2 FYNNEI. Deletions cut 4 bases from V and 0 bases from J, with 19 bases between. The CDR3 has 18 amino acids. CDR3 bases: TGTGCCAGCAGTGGTTTTCCTGGACAGTCTTATAGCAATCAGCCCCAGCATTTT. Amino acids: CASSGFPGQSYSNQPQHF.

This clone showed up just once. The chain links TRBV6-5 to TRBJ1-1; weak D call: TRBD1 (5 bases). The length of the CDR3 is 13 residues. Trimming took off 2 bases at V and 4 bases at J, with 8 bases between the two ends. CDR1 is MNHEY and CDR2 is SVGAGI in the germline V gene. In DNA, the CDR3 is TGTGCCAGCAGTTACGGGGGGTTCACTGAAGCTTTCTTT. Encoded protein: CASSYGGFTEAFF.

V gene TRBV7-8 combines with J gene TRBJ2-1, with D perhaps assigned TRBD1 or TRBD2 (5 bases each). V was shortened by 1 base and J by 4 bases, with 8 bases between the two germline ends. Germline V gene sequence: CDR1 SGHVS, CDR2 FQNEAQ. The CDR3 has 14 amino acids. The CDR3 sequence is CASSLGDRYNEQFF. DNA for the CDR3: TGTGCCAGCAGCTTAGGGGACCGTTACAATGAGCAGTTCTTC.

This clone was counted a single time. The chain uses TRBV4-2 and TRBJ1-2; D remains ambiguous. The CDR3 is 13 residues long. In germline, CDR1 is LGHNA, CDR2 YNFKEQ. V lost 0 bases and J lost 3, with 5 bases in between. For the CDR3, the DNA is TGTGCCAGCAGCCAAGACGCGGACTATGGCTACACCTTC. Translation: CASSQDADYGYTF.

V is TRBV6-6 and J is TRBJ1-2; D is unresolved. CDR3 length: 14 amino acids. The V end was cut by 7 bases, the J end by 3 bases, with 15 bases between. Germline CDR1 is MNHNY and CDR2 is SVGAGI (reference sequence). The CDR3 DNA reads as TGTGCCAGCAATCGAGCCGGCGGAGACTATGGCTACACCTTC. This encodes CASNRAGGDYGYTF.

The chain combines TRBV6-5 with TRBJ2-7; 8 positions agree with TRBD1. J lost 4 bases, V lost 4 bases, and 9 bases had no gene match. The germline V gene encodes CDR1 MNHEY and CDR2 SVGAGI. This CDR3 has 15 amino acids. CDR3 sequence reads: CASSFGTGQGYEQYF. CDR3 nucleotide sequence: TGTGCCAGCAGTTTCGGGACAGGCCAAGGGTACGAGCAGTACTTC.

This chain uses TRBV5-1 with TRBJ2-2; D tentatively fits TRBD1 or TRBD2 (5 bases each). The V gene lost 6 bases and the J gene lost 3 bases, with 12 bases spanning the gap. Germline values: CDR1 SGHRS, CDR2 YFSETQ. The CDR3 covers 14 residues. The CDR3 spells CASNEGQYTGELFF. The CDR3, as DNA: TGCGCCAGCAACGAGGGGCAGTACACCGGGGAGCTGTTTTTT. The full variable domain, its missing parts supplied by reference TRBV5-1 and TRBJ2-2, is KAGVTQTPRYLIKTRGQQVTLSCSPISGHRSVSWYQQTPGQGLQFLFEYFSETQRNKGNFPGRFSGRQFSNSRSEMNVSTLELGDSALYLCASNEGQYTGELFFGEGSRLTVL.

This clone has a single count. V is TRBV9 and J is TRBJ1-2, with 7 bases aligning to TRBD1. Germline-derived CDR1 and CDR2 are SGDLS and YYNGEE. The V gene end was trimmed by 2 bases and the J gene end by 4 bases; junction bases not matched to a gene: 14. The CDR3 loop spans 17 amino acids. CDR3 amino acids: CASSVQVTPGQTYGYTF. The CDR3 bases are TGTGCCAGCAGCGTCCAAGTAACTCCGGGACAGACCTATGGCTACACCTTC. The entire variable domain, with the rest obtained from reference TRBV9 and TRBJ1-2, is as follows: DSGVTQTPKHLITATGQRVTLRCSPRSGDLSVYWYQQSLDQGLQFLIQYYNGEERAKGNILERFSAQQFPDLHSELNLSSLELGDSALYFCASSVQVTPGQTYGYTFGSGTRLTVV.

The rearrangement links TRBV19 to TRBJ1-2; D ambiguous. Germline V gene data show CDR1 as LNHDA and CDR2 as SQIVND (reference sequence). This CDR3 has 14 amino acids. Trimming left V 2 bases short and J 4 bases short, with 11 bases between. This chain's CDR3 is CASSIRGRTYGYTF. For the CDR3, the DNA is TGTGCCAGTAGTATAAGAGGTCGGACCTATGGCTACACCTTC.

The chain is built from TRBV2 and TRBJ1-5, with a tentative D call TRBD1 (5 bases). Germline lookup yields CDR1 SNHLY and CDR2 FYNNEI. The CDR3 totals 15 residues. V lost 7 bases and J 1 base, leaving 14 bases between the germline ends. In nucleotides, the CDR3 is TGTGCCAGCACTAGGGACGTTGGGAGCAATCAGCCCCAGCATTTT. This sequence encodes CASTRDVGSNQPQHF.

This rearrangement joins TRBV29-1 to TRBJ2-1; 10 nucleotides match TRBD2. With 4 bases clipped from V and 6 bases from J, the junction kept 6 bases outside the gene matches. The CDR3 consists of 14 residues. Germline CDR1 reads SQVTM; CDR2 reads ANQGSEA. The CDR3 loop reads CSVVGTSVPNEQFF. As DNA, the CDR3 is TGCAGCGTTGTCGGGACTAGCGTTCCCAATGAGCAGTTCTTC.

V and J are TRBV29-1 and TRBJ1-2, with TRBD1 as a possible D gene (5 bases). The CDR3 covers 15 residues. Germline lookup yields CDR1 SQVTM and CDR2 ANQGSEA. Trimming pared 6 bases from V and 0 bases from J, leaving 17 bases between. The CDR3 DNA is TGCAGCGTGCGGGGCGGGGGGAGAGCTAACTATGGCTACACCTTC. It translates to CSVRGGGRANYGYTF.

The chain recombines TRBV7-2 with TRBJ2-1; D is undetermined. Germline V CDR1 and CDR2: SGHTA, FQGNSA. V dropped 3 bases and J dropped 13 bases, with 10 bases sitting between them. CDR3 length equals 11 residues. CDR3 sequence reads: CASSFGPPQFF. The CDR3 DNA reads as TGTGCCAGCAGCTTCGGCCCTCCTCAGTTCTTC.

The V call is TRBV13, the J call TRBJ2-7, with a weak D call TRBD1 (6 bases). CDR1 is PRHDT and CDR2 is FYEKMQ in the germline V gene (reference sequence). The CDR3 has 14 residues. The germline V and J ends were trimmed by 5 bases and 2 bases, with 13 bases remaining between them. In nucleotides, the CDR3 is TGTGCCAGCAGCCCGGCCAGGACAGCCTACGAGCAGTACTTC. This codes for CASSPARTAYEQYF.

The chain has TRBV5-4 and TRBJ1-1; TRBD1 is a possible D gene (5 bases). Germline V gene data show CDR1 as SGHNT and CDR2 as YYREEE (reference sequence). V was shortened by 4 bases and J by 0 bases, with 10 bases between the two germline ends. The CDR3 is 14 amino acids. This CDR3 is CASSGGPMNTEAFF. In DNA, the CDR3 is TGTGCCAGCAGCGGGGGTCCCATGAACACTGAAGCTTTCTTT.